This entry concerns a single T cell receptor (beta chain). The data originate from a study of blood T cell repertoires in COVID-19. Study-level information: PBMCs, B-cell-depleted T cells, or T cells were the source of the cDNA or gDNA that made up the material.

TCRdb's copy holds only in-frame clones and misses some; the assay was immunoSEQ multiplex PCR. Among a few hundred thousand clones, approximately 81% were seen once, and the ten largest hold about 3%. V lost 6 bases and J 0 bases, leaving 14 bases between the germline ends. The CDR3 length is 15 residues. Per germline, CDR1 MDHEN and CDR2 SYDVKM. Sequenced input: peripheral blood. The sequence derives from a woman aged 18-29 years with acute or convalescent COVID-19. The V and J genes are TRBV28 and TRBJ1-2; weak D call: TRBD1 (6 bases). The CDR3 DNA reads as TGTGCCAGCAGCTCACTACAGGGAACTAACTATGGCTACACCTTC. Translation gives CASSSLQGTNYGYTF.